These 12 T cell receptor beta chains originate from one sample sequenced in a study of identical twins. TCRdb recomputed calls from the 5' RACE reads with MiXCR, one row per CDR3 protein. The sample lists more than 650,000 distinct CDR3 sequences, 6.1% seen once, with 1.5% to 2% in the top ten. Specimen: naive T cells sorted from blood. These receptors came from a man between 18 and 29 years old in good health.

Many counts were recorded for this clonotype. This chain links TRBV9 with TRBJ2-5; TRBD1 is a possible D gene (5 bases). The V end lost 0 bases, the J end lost 4 bases, and 10 bases lay between the germline ends. From germline, CDR1 is SGDLS and CDR2 YYNGEE. The CDR3 consists of 14 residues. The CDR3 loop is CASSVDSRAETQYF. DNA for the CDR3: TGTGCCAGCAGCGTAGACTCCAGGGCAGAGACCCAGTACTTC.

This clonotype was found a few times. The rearrangement links TRBV10-3 to TRBJ2-7; D possibly uses TRBD1 or TRBD2 (5 bases each). The CDR3 runs to 14 residues. V was clipped by 11 bases and J by 2 bases, with 19 bases between them. CDR1 and CDR2 from the germline V gene are ENHRY and SYGVKD. The CDR3 DNA sequence: TGTGCCGTACGGGACCCCGAGGAGCCCTACGAGCAGTACGTC. Its translation is CAVRDPEEPYEQYV.

There are many counts of this clonotype. This chain connects TRBV10-3 to TRBJ2-1; D call uncertain. Germline-derived CDR1 and CDR2 are ENHRY and SYGVKD. CDR3 length equals 12 residues. The V end lost 8 bases, the J end lost 8 bases, and 13 bases lay between the germline ends. The CDR3 region is CAILDARHEQFF. DNA for the CDR3: TGTGCCATCCTGGACGCGCGCCATGAGCAGTTCTTC.

Ten or more counts support this clonotype. The chain carries TRBV27 and TRBJ2-5; D is ambiguous. CDR3 size: 15 residues. CDR1 is MNHEY, CDR2 SMNVEV, per germline (reference sequence). Trimming removed 5 bases from V and 5 bases from J, with 18 bases in between. CDR3 DNA sequence: TGTGCCAGCAGTACCTTGGGCAGTCAAAAGGAGACCCAGTACTTC. Translated: CASSTLGSQKETQYF.

This clonotype occurred many times. The chain is built from TRBV20-1 and TRBJ2-1; the D gene is possibly TRBD2 (6 bases). Trimming pared 1 base from V and 3 bases from J, leaving 16 bases between. The CDR3 runs to 16 residues. CDR1 and CDR2 (germline): DFQATT, SNEGSKA (reference sequence). Here the CDR3 DNA reads TGCAGTGCTAGAGGGGTTAGCGGAGACTGCTACAATGAGCAGTTCTTC. Its translation is CSARGVSGDCYNEQFF.

The rearrangement uses TRBV7-2 and TRBJ2-1; D gene unclear. CDR1 is SGHTA and CDR2 is FQGNSA in the germline V gene. V was clipped by 1 base and J by 8 bases, with 12 bases between them. This CDR3 spans 14 amino acids. The CDR3 DNA sequence: TGTGCCAGCAGCTTAGAGGCTACAGCACATGAGCAGTTCTTC. It codes for CASSLEATAHEQFF.

The chain couples TRBV5-5 to TRBJ1-1; no firm D call. Trimming took off 0 bases at V and 2 bases at J, with 8 bases between the two ends. Germline lookup yields CDR1 SGHKS and CDR2 YYEKEE (reference sequence). CDR3 length: 14 residues. The DNA of the CDR3 is TGTGCCAGCAGCTTGGATGCGGCAAACACTGAAGCTTTCTTT. This sequence encodes CASSLDAANTEAFF. The variable domain in full, with the rest retrieved from reference TRBV5-5 and TRBJ1-1, is DAGVTQSPTHLIKTRGQQVTLRCSPISGHKSVSWYQQVLGQGPQFIFQYYEKEERGRGNFPDRFSARQFPNYSSELNVNALLLGDSALYLCASSLDAANTEAFFGQGTRLTVV.

Ten or more counts support this clonotype. The rearrangement joins TRBV27 to TRBJ2-3, with D perhaps matching TRBD1 (7 bases). Germline loops: CDR1 MNHEY, CDR2 SMNVEV (reference sequence). This CDR3 has 15 amino acids. The ends were cut back, 0 bases at V and 6 bases at J, with 13 bases in the middle. This CDR3 reads CASSLSKTGRDTQYF. In nucleotides, the CDR3 is TGTGCCAGCAGTTTATCGAAGACAGGGAGGGATACGCAGTATTTT.

This clonotype has a single count. The chain employs TRBV19 and TRBJ2-3; 9 positions match TRBD2. CDR3 length: 14 residues. With 5 bases clipped from V and 6 bases from J, the junction kept 6 bases outside the gene matches. The germline V gene encodes CDR1 LNHDA and CDR2 SQIVND (reference sequence). CDR3 DNA sequence: TGTGCCAGTAGTTTAGCGGGAGCGGTGGATACGCAGTATTTT. It codes for CASSLAGAVDTQYF.

This clonotype was seen repeatedly, ten times or more. The V call is TRBV7-3, the J call TRBJ2-2; D unclear. Germline lookup yields CDR1 SGHTA and CDR2 FQGTGA. V was clipped by 8 bases and J by 5 bases, with 9 bases between them. The CDR3 has 12 residues. This chain's CDR3 is CASGSFTGELFF. The CDR3 coding sequence is TGTGCCAGCGGAAGTTTTACCGGGGAGCTGTTTTTT.

In this sample, this clonotype turned up many times. The chain is built from TRBV2 and TRBJ2-7; no firm D call. Trimming stripped 4 bases from V and 4 bases from J, with 5 bases between. The CDR3 totals 11 residues. Germline V lookup: CDR1 SNHLY, CDR2 FYNNEI. DNA for the CDR3: TGTGCCAGCAGTGTTCAGTACGAGCAGTACGTC. Protein: CASSVQYEQYV.

This clonotype was picked up a small number of times. This chain joins TRBV10-2 and TRBJ2-4; D may be TRBD1 or TRBD2 (5 bases each). This CDR3 comprises 14 residues. Per germline, CDR1 WSHSY and CDR2 SAAADI. The V gene lost 8 bases and the J gene lost 9 bases, with 20 bases spanning the gap. CDR3 in amino acids: CASGSYGTSGIQYF. CDR3 in DNA: TGCGCCAGCGGGTCATATGGGACGTCAGGCATTCAGTACTTC.